This T cell receptor (beta chain) was identified in a study of graft-versus-host responses after intestinal transplantation. Study background: Multivisceral, liver-intestinal, or isolated intestinal transplants were given to recipients. Tacrolimus plus steroids were given to all recipients for roughly three years, preceded by anti-thymocyte globulin induction.

Only in-frame clones appear in the TCRdb table, and some are missing; sequencing was by immunoSEQ multiplex PCR. The data contain around 110,000 clones, just over 90% of them singletons. About this clone: What it recognizes is unknown.

General study points: Recipient-marrow GvH clones were detected, some having first appeared in ileum or blood.

The germline V gene has CDR1 MNHEY and CDR2 SVGAGI. Trimming removed 6 bases from V and 4 bases from J, with 10 bases in between. The CDR3 covers 13 residues. The rearrangement joins TRBV6-5 to TRBJ2-1, with D unresolved. The sequence came from a human donor who was the organ donor for an intestinal transplant. The sample consisted of unstimulated CD4+ T cells sorted from spleen or lymph node cells, taken before transplant. The CDR3 DNA is TGTGCCAGCAGGAGAGACACTTACAATGAGCAGTTCTTC. This codes for CASRRDTYNEQFF.